A selection of T cell receptor beta chains follows, all from one sample in a study of shared clonotypes between healthy human individuals. Profiling relied on immunoSEQ multiplex PCR, and the TCRdb table lists in-frame clones only, not all of them. This sample has about 490,000 clones; approximately 82% occur once, and the top ten carry about 12%. The sample was PBMCs. These receptors were collected from a woman in her thirties or forties in good health. Some clones in this sample may be carry-over from other donors' samples. CDR3s include the opening cysteine and the closing phenylalanine or tryptophan. A D gene is named only where the DNA matches it firmly. The size field is filled for only some rows; it gives once, few, many or a size class.

j_call v_call clone_size cdr3_length d_call cdr3_nt cdr3_aa
TRBJ2-3 TRBV15 . 14 . TGTGCCACCAGCACAAACGGGGGTAGCGATACGCAGTATTTT CATSTNGGSDTQYF
TRBJ1-2 TRBV28 . 13 . TGTGCCAGCAGTTTTGCGAGTAACTATGGCTACACCTTC CASSFASNYGYTF
TRBJ2-7 TRBV10-3 . 11 . TGTGCCATCAGAGAGGCCTACGAGCAGTACTTC CAIREAYEQYF
TRBJ2-7 TRBV6-6 . 14 TRBD1 TGTGCCAGCACCCAGGACAGGGGGCGCCACGAGCAGTACTTC CASTQDRGRHEQYF
TRBJ2-1 TRBV5-4 . 16 TRBD2 TGTGCCAGCAGCATAAAGCGGGAGAGCTCCTACAATGAGCAGTTCTTC CASSIKRESSYNEQFF
TRBJ2-1 TRBV6-4 many 14 . TGTGCCAGCGCCCCCCGGGAGTCCCACAATGAGCAGTTCTTC CASAPRESHNEQFF
TRBJ1-1 TRBV30 once 13 . TGTGCCTGGAGTGTCTTACTGAACACTGAAGCTTTCTTT CAWSVLLNTEAFF
TRBJ2-6 TRBV7-3 . 17 . TGTGCCAGCAGCTTGAGGGGTTCGCTGGCGGGGGCCAACGTCCTGACTTTC CASSLRGSLAGANVLTF
TRBJ1-1 TRBV7-3 . 14 . TGTGCCAGCAGCTTGTCAGGCGCAAACACTGAAGCTTTCTTT CASSLSGANTEAFF
TRBJ2-7 TRBV25-1 medium-sized 12 TRBD1 TGTGCCAGCGGGACAGGGACCTACGAGCAGTACTTC CASGTGTYEQYF
TRBJ2-7 TRBV10-3 . 16 TRBD1 TGTGCCATCAGTGAGTCCAAGGGACAGATCTCCTACGAGCAGTACTTC CAISESKGQISYEQYF
TRBJ1-1 TRBV5-8 once 14 . TGTGCCAGCAACACGGAGGGGAGATTCACTGAAGCTTTCTTT CASNTEGRFTEAFF
TRBJ1-4 TRBV27 . 14 TRBD1 TGTGCCAGCAGTTTTGGGACAGCAGCTGAAAAACTGTTTTTT CASSFGTAAEKLFF
TRBJ2-1 TRBV6-1 . 12 . TGTGCCAGCAGTGGGGACTACAATGAGCAGTTCTTC CASSGDYNEQFF
TRBJ2-7 TRBV13 . 13 . TGTGCCAGCAGCTTAAACAGGGCCTACGAGCAGTACTTC CASSLNRAYEQYF
TRBJ1-2 TRBV6-6 . 13 TRBD1 TGTGCCAGCAGTCTGGACAGGAGCTATGGCTACACCTTC CASSLDRSYGYTF
TRBJ2-2 TRBV15 . 18 TRBD1 TGTGCCACCAGCAGAGATGCGGGACAGGCCAGGCGTGCCGGGGAGCTGTTTTTT CATSRDAGQARRAGELFF
TRBJ2-1 TRBV5-1 . 14 . TGCGCCAGCAGCTTGGTCCCGGGGGCCGATGAGCAGTTCTTC CASSLVPGADEQFF
TRBJ1-2 TRBV7-9 . 12 TRBD1 TGTGCCAGCAGCTCTCCAGGGGGTGGCTACACCTTC CASSSPGGGYTF
TRBJ1-5 TRBV7-2 . 13 . TGTGCCAGCAGCTCCACAGGGAATCAGCCCCAGCATTTT CASSSTGNQPQHF
TRBJ2-3 TRBV11-2 . 15 . TGTGCCAGCAGCCTGATTGGGGGAGACACAGATACGCAGTATTTT CASSLIGGDTDTQYF
TRBJ2-2 TRBV5-5 . 14 . TGTGCCAGCAGTCCCGGGCCCCGCACCGGGGAGCTGTTTTTT CASSPGPRTGELFF
TRBJ2-3 TRBV4-1 . 14 TRBD2 TGCGCCAGCAGCCAAGTTGCGGGGGTAGATACGCAGTATTTT CASSQVAGVDTQYF
TRBJ2-3 TRBV29-1 . 13 . TGCAGCGTTCACCCCCGGACAGCAGATACGCAGTATTTT CSVHPRTADTQYF
TRBJ2-7 TRBV14 once 20 TRBD2 TGTGCCAGCAGCCAAGAAAGGTACGGGACTAGCGGGACGGCTACCTACGAGCAGTACTTC CASSQERYGTSGTATYEQYF
TRBJ2-3 TRBV14 . 14 . TGTGCCAGCAGCCAAGTAACTAGCACAGATACGCAGTATTTT CASSQVTSTDTQYF